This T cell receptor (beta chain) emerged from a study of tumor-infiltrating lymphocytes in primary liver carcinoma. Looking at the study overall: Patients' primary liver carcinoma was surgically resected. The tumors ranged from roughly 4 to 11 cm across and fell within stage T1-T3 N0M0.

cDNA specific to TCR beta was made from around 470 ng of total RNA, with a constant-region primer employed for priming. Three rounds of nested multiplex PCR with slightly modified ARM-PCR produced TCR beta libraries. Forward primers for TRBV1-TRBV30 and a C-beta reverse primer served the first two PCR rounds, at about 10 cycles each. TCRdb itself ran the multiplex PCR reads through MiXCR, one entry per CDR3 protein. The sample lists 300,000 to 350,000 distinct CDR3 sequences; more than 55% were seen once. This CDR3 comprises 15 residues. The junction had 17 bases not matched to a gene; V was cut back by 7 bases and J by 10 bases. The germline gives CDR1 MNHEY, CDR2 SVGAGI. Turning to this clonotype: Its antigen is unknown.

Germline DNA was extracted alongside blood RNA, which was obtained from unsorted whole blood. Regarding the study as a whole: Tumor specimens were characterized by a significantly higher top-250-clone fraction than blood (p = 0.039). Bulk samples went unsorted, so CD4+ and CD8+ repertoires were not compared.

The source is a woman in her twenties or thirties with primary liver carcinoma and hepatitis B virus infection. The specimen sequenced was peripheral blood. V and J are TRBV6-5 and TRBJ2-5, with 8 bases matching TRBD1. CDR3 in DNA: TGTGCCAGCACCGGTGGGAGGACAGGGCATCAGAGCCAGTACTTC. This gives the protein CASTGGRTGHQSQYF.